This T cell receptor beta chain was sequenced for a study of T cells in Graves' hyperthyroidism and ophthalmopathy. Study overall: Prior to any treatment, at the point of initial diagnosis, peripheral blood was collected.

RNA transcripts yielded amplified TCR beta CDR3 regions. First-round RT-PCR targeting the TCR CDR3 was performed with the HTBI primer set. MiXCR was run by TCRdb on the multiplex PCR reads, yielding one entry per CDR3 protein. The sample lists approximately 530,000 distinct CDR3 sequences, about 20% seen once, with over 45% in the top ten. Sequencing was carried out using blood. The TCR comes from a man aged 35-49 years with Graves' ophthalmopathy.

CDR3 sequence (DNA): TGTGCCAGCAGTCCCCCACTCGTGCTGGCGGACCAGTACGAGCAGTACTTC. Translation: CASSPPLVLADQYEQYF. The genes are TRBV6-2 or TRBV6-3 and TRBJ2-7, with D hard to call. CDR1 is MNHEY, CDR2 SVGEGT, per germline. The V end was cut by 5 bases, the J end by 4 bases, with 24 bases between. The CDR3 is 17 amino acids.